This T cell receptor (beta chain) was observed in a study of T cell responses to AZD1222 COVID-19 vaccine. Study in general: The study pooled second doses at about 4 or about 12 weeks.

A note on this clone: Antigen: not known.

Study-wide results and limits: It should be noted that donors were predominantly white British and more often female, and clonal diversity was possibly underestimated.

The assay was immunoSEQ multiplex PCR, and TCRdb's table has in-frame clones only and misses some. The repertoire holds tens of thousands of clones, with 80% to 85% as singletons. CDR3 length: 15 residues. CDR1 is SGHNT and CDR2 is YYREEE in the germline V gene (reference sequence). Trimming removed 4 bases at V and 10 bases at J, with 21 bases between. This TCR was recovered from an adult in good health. The rearrangement joins TRBV5-4 to TRBJ2-1; D remains ambiguous. The starting material was peripheral blood, obtained on day 0 of AZD1222 vaccination. CDR3 DNA sequence: TGTGCCAGCAGCCCGAACCGGGCCCAAACCATCGAGCAGTTCTTC. Protein sequence: CASSPNRAQTIEQFF.